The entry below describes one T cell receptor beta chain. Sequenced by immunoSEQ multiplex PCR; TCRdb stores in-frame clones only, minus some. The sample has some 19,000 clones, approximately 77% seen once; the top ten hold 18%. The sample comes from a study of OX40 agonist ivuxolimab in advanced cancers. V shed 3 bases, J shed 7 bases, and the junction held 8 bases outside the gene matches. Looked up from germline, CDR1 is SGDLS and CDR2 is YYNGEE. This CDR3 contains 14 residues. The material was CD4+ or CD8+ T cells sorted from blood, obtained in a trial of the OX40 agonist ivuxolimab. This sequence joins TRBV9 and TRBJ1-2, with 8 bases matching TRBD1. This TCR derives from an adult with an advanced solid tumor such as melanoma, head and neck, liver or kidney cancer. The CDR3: CASSARQGSSGYTF. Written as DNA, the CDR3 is TGTGCCAGCAGCGCCCGACAGGGGAGTAGTGGCTACACCTTC.